The T cell receptor (beta chain) described here comes from a study of blood T cells in healthy people across ages. A sample-barcoded 5' primer and a J-beta primer mix were used in a second PCR of roughly 7 to 11 cycles. TCRdb ran MiXCR on the 5' RACE reads and lists one entry per CDR3 protein. The data hold 1.2 million to 1.5 million distinct CDR3 sequences, with about 43% observed a single time. The germline V and J ends were trimmed by 0 bases and 0 bases, with 13 bases remaining between them. CDR1 is SGHKS, CDR2 YYEKEE, per germline (reference sequence). The CDR3 runs to 17 residues. V gene TRBV5-5 combines with J gene TRBJ2-1; a weak D match, TRBD2 (6 bases). The sequenced sample was blood. This TCR was recovered from a woman aged 18-29 years in good health. CDR3: CASSLEGLPSSYNEQFF. Written as DNA, the CDR3 is TGTGCCAGCAGCTTGGAGGGACTGCCTAGCTCCTACAATGAGCAGTTCTTC.